The clone carrying this TCR beta chain was counted between two and nine times. The antigen is undetermined. This sample stems from a study of identical twins. Study-wide findings and caveats: With abundant cord blood beta clonotypes, insertions were fewer; memory repertoires showed no such pattern.

Losses at the gene ends were 7 bases for V and 1 base for J; bases not matched to a gene: 3. The CDR3 covers 15 residues. The germline V gene has CDR1 MNHNS and CDR2 SASEGT. TCRdb used MiXCR to reprocess the 5' RACE reads, holding one entry per CDR3 protein. The sample lists hundreds of thousands of distinct CDR3 sequences, 8% to 9% occurring once. These data were likewise used in another study, on yellow fever vaccine responses in identical twins.

The receptor was isolated from a woman aged 18-29 years in good health. The V and J genes are TRBV6-1 and TRBJ2-2; 10 positions agree with TRBD2. Sequenced input: PBMCs. CDR3 amino acids: CASMRTSGNTGELFF. The CDR3 DNA reads TGTGCCAGCATGAGGACTAGCGGGAACACCGGGGAGCTGTTTTTT.